This T cell receptor (beta chain) was retrieved from a study of cytomegalovirus exposure and HLA in healthy donors. Study information: A subsequent analysis reported that the 120 or so validation repertoires were produced on the same platform that had also been used for the approximately 700 first-cohort repertoires. Study observations and caveats: Subsequent analysis revealed that first-cohort TCR clusters tended to co-occur in the 95 to 150 validation repertoires. The dataset shows that most TCR sequences were rare, while some public TCRs occurred in many donors.

Details on this clone: Antigen unknown.

Data came from immunoSEQ multiplex PCR; TCRdb stores just in-frame clones and leaves some out. The sample contains 150,000 to 200,000 clones, about 81% of which appear only once. A roughly 120-subject validation cohort, separate from the 666-subject first cohort, supplied the donors. This TCR was recovered from a woman between 25 and 40 years old in good health and CMV-seronegative. Material: PBMCs.

The CDR3 loop is CASTLAGSSYNEQFF. CDR3 bases: TGTGCCAGCACCCTAGCGGGAAGCTCCTACAATGAGCAGTTCTTC. The chain employs TRBV27 and TRBJ2-1; 9 positions agree with TRBD2. V lost 7 bases, J lost 0 bases, and 4 bases stayed unmatched. CDR3 length: 15 amino acids. The V gene's germline CDR1 is MNHEY and CDR2 SMNVEV (reference sequence).